The 13 T cell receptor beta chains reported below all come from one sample, sequenced in a study of long-term antiretroviral therapy in people with HIV. Run at survey level, the immunoSEQ assay was version v3.0. Using immunoSEQ multiplex PCR, the repertoire was profiled, and TCRdb retains in-frame clones only, with some absent. The repertoire holds about 35,000 clones, around 85% seen once, with roughly 10% in the top ten. The sequenced sample was unsorted PBMCs, obtained 2.2 years after starting antiretroviral therapy. Source of these receptors: a man aged 18 to 29 with HIV.

The V and J genes are TRBV13 and TRBJ2-1; D might be TRBD2 (6 bases). Germline assignment: CDR1 PRHDT and CDR2 FYEKMQ (reference sequence). Trimming shortened V by 5 bases and J by 10 bases, and 15 bases separated the two germline ends. The CDR3 runs to 13 residues. The CDR3 nucleotides are TGTGCCAGCAGCCCACGACTAGTAGGAGAGCAGTTCTTC. It is translated as CASSPRLVGEQFF.

As DNA, the CDR3 is TGCGCCAGCAGCTTGGTTCCAGCGGACAATGAGCAGTTCTTC. Translation gives CASSLVPADNEQFF. This chain joins TRBV5-1 and TRBJ2-1, with D possibly TRBD2 on 5 matching bases. CDR3 size: 14 residues. CDR1 and CDR2 from the germline V gene are SGHRS and YFSETQ. The germline V and J ends were trimmed by 0 bases and 5 bases, with 9 bases remaining between them.

The chain recombines TRBV19 with TRBJ2-7, with TRBD2 identical over 8 bases. The CDR3 is made up of 15 amino acids. Germline trimming cut 5 bases from V and 0 bases from J; bases unmatched to any gene: 6. The germline V gene encodes CDR1 LNHDA and CDR2 SQIVND (reference sequence). The CDR3 nucleotides read TGTGCCAGTAGTCTAAGACTAGCGTCCTCCTACGAGCAGTACTTC. This encodes CASSLRLASSYEQYF.

The chain joins TRBV18 to TRBJ2-3; D is unclear. Trimming took 2 bases from V and 6 from J, leaving 9 bases between them. CDR1 KGHSH and CDR2 LQKENI come from the germline V gene. This CDR3 contains 13 residues. The CDR3: CASSPGSHDTQYF. CDR3 sequence (DNA): TGTGCCAGCTCACCAGGCAGTCACGATACGCAGTATTTT.

The rearrangement uses TRBV27 and TRBJ1-5; D is unclear. V lost 6 bases, J lost 6 bases, and 12 bases lay in between. Germline V gives CDR1 MNHEY, CDR2 SMNVEV (reference sequence). This CDR3 has 13 residues. The CDR3 reads CASRNSLGQPQHF. The DNA of the CDR3 is TGTGCCAGCAGGAATTCCCTGGGTCAGCCCCAGCATTTT.

The chain couples TRBV5-5 to TRBJ2-7; 8 nucleotides match TRBD2. The CDR3 sequence is 17 residues long. Germline V gene data show CDR1 as SGHKS and CDR2 as YYEKEE (reference sequence). Trimming at V came to 4 bases and at J to 3 bases, leaving 15 bases not matched to a gene. DNA of the CDR3: TGTGCCAGCAGCCCATCCCCTCTCCTAGCGGGCGTCTACGAGCAGTACTTC. This gives the protein CASSPSPLLAGVYEQYF.

This chain joins TRBV5-1 and TRBJ1-1; perhaps TRBD1 as D (5 bases). Germline V gene lookup returns CDR1 SGHRS and CDR2 YFSETQ. Trimming removed 2 bases at V and 1 base at J, with 15 bases between. The CDR3 runs 16 residues. The CDR3, as DNA: TGCGCCAGCAGCTTAAAGGTGGGGGGGTGGAACACTGAAGCTTTCTTT. The encoded protein is CASSLKVGGWNTEAFF.

The chain links TRBV29-1 to TRBJ1-3; D gene unclear. CDR1 SQVTM and CDR2 ANQGSEA come from the germline V gene. The CDR3 has 16 residues. Trimming cost V 7 bases and J 1 base, with 20 bases left between them. The CDR3 coding sequence is TGCAGCGCTGATGGCGGGCAGGACCCATCTGGAAACACCATATATTTT. Amino acid sequence: CSADGGQDPSGNTIYF.

This chain joins TRBV28 and TRBJ2-7, with unresolved D. The CDR3 runs 13 residues. Trimming stripped 2 bases from V and 2 bases from J, with 7 bases between. The germline V gene has CDR1 MDHEN and CDR2 SYDVKM. The DNA for the CDR3 is TGTGCCAGCAGTTTAGGCAGGACCTACGAGCAGTACTTC. Residues: CASSLGRTYEQYF. Complete variable domain (other parts from reference TRBV28 and TRBJ2-7): DVKVTQSSRYLVKRTGEKVFLECVQDMDHENMFWYRQDPGLGLRLIYFSYDVKMKEKGDIPEGYSVSREKKERFSLILESASTNQTSMYLCASSLGRTYEQYFGPGTRLTVT.

V and J are TRBV6-5 and TRBJ2-7; maybe TRBD1 (6 bases). Deletions cut 7 bases from V and 5 bases from J, with 15 bases between. Per the germline V gene, CDR1 is MNHEY and CDR2 is SVGAGI. CDR3 length: 13 residues. The CDR3 reads CASKPGVFHEQYF. CDR3 DNA sequence: TGTGCCAGCAAACCAGGGGTTTTCCACGAGCAGTACTTC.

The rearrangement links TRBV11-3 to TRBJ2-1; 13 bases fit TRBD2. Trimming at V came to 5 bases and at J to 7 bases, leaving 5 bases not matched to a gene. The CDR3 spans 15 residues. CDR1 is SGHNT, CDR2 YENEEA, per germline. The CDR3 DNA reads as TGTGCCAGCAGCCAGGGACTAGCGGGAAATAATGAGCAGTTCTTC. This sequence encodes CASSQGLAGNNEQFF.

This rearrangement joins TRBV30 to TRBJ1-3; possibly TRBD1 for D (6 bases). Trimming left V 1 base short and J 3 bases short, with 7 bases between. This CDR3 contains 13 residues. The germline CDR1 and CDR2 sequences are GTSNPN and SVGIG (reference sequence). The CDR3 reads CAWSAGVGNTIYF. The CDR3 DNA sequence: TGTGCCTGGAGTGCAGGGGTTGGAAACACCATATATTTT.

This sequence joins TRBV18 and TRBJ2-1; 8 bases agree with TRBD2. The CDR3 is 15 residues long. In germline, CDR1 is KGHSH, CDR2 LQKENI. V shed 3 bases and J 7 bases; nucleotides not matched to a gene: 8. CDR3 loop: CASSPTSGSKNEQFF. The CDR3 nucleotides read TGTGCCAGCTCACCTACCAGCGGGAGCAAGAATGAGCAGTTCTTC.